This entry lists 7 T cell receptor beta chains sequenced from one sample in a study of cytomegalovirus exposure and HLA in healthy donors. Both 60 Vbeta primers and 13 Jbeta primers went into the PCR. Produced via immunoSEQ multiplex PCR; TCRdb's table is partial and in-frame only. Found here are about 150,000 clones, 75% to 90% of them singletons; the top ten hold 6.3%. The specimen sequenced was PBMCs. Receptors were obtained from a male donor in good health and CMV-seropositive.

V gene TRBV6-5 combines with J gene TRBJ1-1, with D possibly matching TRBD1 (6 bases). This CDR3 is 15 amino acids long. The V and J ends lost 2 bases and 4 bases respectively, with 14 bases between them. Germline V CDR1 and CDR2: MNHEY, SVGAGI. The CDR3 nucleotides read TGTGCCAGCAGTTACGGCGGCAGGGGACCCACTGAAGCTTTCTTT. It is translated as CASSYGGRGPTEAFF.

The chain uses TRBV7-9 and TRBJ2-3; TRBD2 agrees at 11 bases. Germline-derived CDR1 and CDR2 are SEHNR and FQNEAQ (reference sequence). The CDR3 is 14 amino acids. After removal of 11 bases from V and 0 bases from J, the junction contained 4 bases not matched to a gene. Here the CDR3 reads CAWGLADSTDTQYF. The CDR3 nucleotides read TGTGCCTGGGGACTAGCGGATAGCACAGATACGCAGTATTTT.

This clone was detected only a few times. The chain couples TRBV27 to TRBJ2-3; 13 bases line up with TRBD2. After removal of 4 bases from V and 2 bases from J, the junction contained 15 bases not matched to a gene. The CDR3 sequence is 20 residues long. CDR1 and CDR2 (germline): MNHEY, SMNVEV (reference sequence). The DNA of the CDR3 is TGTGCCAGCAGTTCCCCTAACATAGGACTAGCGGGAGTGAACACAGATACGCAGTATTTT. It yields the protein CASSSPNIGLAGVNTDTQYF.

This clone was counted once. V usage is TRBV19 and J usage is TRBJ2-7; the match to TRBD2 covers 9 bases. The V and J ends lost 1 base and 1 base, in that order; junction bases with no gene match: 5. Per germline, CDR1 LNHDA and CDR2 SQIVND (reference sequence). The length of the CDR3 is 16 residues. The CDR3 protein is CASSIAASGTSYEQYF. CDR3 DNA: TGTGCCAGTAGTATAGCGGCTAGCGGGACTTCCTACGAGCAGTACTTC. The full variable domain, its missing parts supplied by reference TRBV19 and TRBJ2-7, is DGGITQSPKYLFRKEGQNVTLSCEQNLNHDAMYWYRQDPGQGLRLIYYSQIVNDFQKGDIAEGYSVSREKKESFPLTVTSAQKNPTAFYLCASSIAASGTSYEQYFGPGTRLTVT.

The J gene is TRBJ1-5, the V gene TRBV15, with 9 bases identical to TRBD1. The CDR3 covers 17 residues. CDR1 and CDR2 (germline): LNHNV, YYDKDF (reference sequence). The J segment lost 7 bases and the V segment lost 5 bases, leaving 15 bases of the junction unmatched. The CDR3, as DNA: TGTGCCACCAGCCGCCCAGAAGTCGACAGGGGGAGCCAGCCCCAGCATTTT. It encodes CATSRPEVDRGSQPQHF.

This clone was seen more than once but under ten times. CDR3 residues: CASSLYSGGASGYTF. The CDR3 coding sequence is TGTGCCAGCAGTTTATACTCAGGGGGCGCAAGTGGCTACACCTTC. This sequence joins TRBV27 and TRBJ1-2, with 8 bases identical to TRBD1. CDR3 length equals 15 residues. V lost 1 base and J lost 7; bases outside the gene matches: 8. Germline V lookup: CDR1 MNHEY, CDR2 SMNVEV (reference sequence).

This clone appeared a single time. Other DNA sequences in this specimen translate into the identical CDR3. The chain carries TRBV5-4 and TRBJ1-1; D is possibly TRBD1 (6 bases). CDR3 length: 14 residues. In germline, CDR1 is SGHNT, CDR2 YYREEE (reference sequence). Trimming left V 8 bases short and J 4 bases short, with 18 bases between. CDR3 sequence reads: CASSPWTAPTEAFF. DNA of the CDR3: TGTGCCAGTAGCCCGTGGACAGCCCCCACTGAAGCTTTCTTT.